One and the same sample provided the 10 T cell receptor beta chains below, sequenced in a study of PD-1 blockade in classical Hodgkin lymphoma. Generated by immunoSEQ multiplex PCR, the TCRdb table keeps only in-frame clones and is missing some. The sample includes some 13,000 clones, approximately 81% of them seen just once. Documented time point: cycle 4 day 1 (C4D1), after about 6 weeks of nivolumab. Brentuximab vedotin exposure varied, and every patient relapsed after autologous stem cell transplantation. The sample in question was peripheral blood mononuclear cells (PBMCs), obtained before the fourth cycle of nivolumab. These receptors came from a human donor with classical Hodgkin lymphoma.

This chain joins TRBV27 and TRBJ1-1; D gene uncertain. Trimming pared 6 bases from V and 1 base from J, leaving 12 bases between. The CDR3 has 14 residues. CDR1 MNHEY and CDR2 SMNVEV come from the germline V gene (reference sequence). Here the CDR3 reads CASRLTLPNTEAFF. Here the CDR3 DNA reads TGTGCCAGCAGACTGACACTTCCGAACACTGAAGCTTTCTTT.

V usage is TRBV4-1 and J usage is TRBJ2-3; D gene ambiguous. The V gene's germline CDR1 is MGHRA and CDR2 YSYEKL. This CDR3 spans 15 amino acids. V was shortened by 4 bases and J by 1 base, with 12 bases between the two germline ends. The CDR3 DNA is TGCGCCAGCAGCCTCCTCGGATTGGGCACAGATACGCAGTATTTT. Translating it yields CASSLLGLGTDTQYF.

J is TRBJ2-3 and V is TRBV6-5; 10 positions match TRBD1. The germline V gene encodes CDR1 MNHEY and CDR2 SVGAGI. J was trimmed by 2 bases and V by 4 bases; bases with no gene match: 3. The CDR3 covers 15 residues. The CDR3 protein is CASSSGTGATDTQYF. The CDR3 region has the DNA TGTGCCAGCAGTTCCGGGACAGGGGCCACAGATACGCAGTATTTT.

The rearrangement joins TRBV6-5 to TRBJ1-1; TRBD1 aligns across 8 bases. V gave up 6 bases and J gave up 7 bases; unmatched junction bases: 4. Germline CDR1 is MNHEY and CDR2 is SVGAGI. The CDR3 contains 12 residues. The CDR3 DNA sequence: TGTGCCAGCAGACAGGGGGATGGTGAAGCTTTCTTT. Translation gives CASRQGDGEAFF.

This clone has only one observation. The gene calls are TRBV5-8 and TRBJ2-5; D may match TRBD1 or TRBD2 (5 bases each). The CDR3 totals 16 residues. Trimming cost V 2 bases and J 2 bases, with 16 bases left between them. Germline V CDR1 and CDR2: SGHTS, YDEGEE. CDR3 sequence: CASSFDTRDGQETQYF. DNA of the CDR3: TGTGCCAGCAGCTTCGACACCAGGGACGGGCAAGAGACCCAGTACTTC.

The chain is built from TRBV11-2 and TRBJ1-4, with a weak D call TRBD1 (5 bases). The germline CDR1 and CDR2 sequences are SGHAT and FQNNGV. Trimming removed 6 bases at V and 5 bases at J, with 10 bases between. CDR3 length: 13 residues. The chain's CDR3 is CASSIWGNEKLFF. The CDR3 DNA reads TGTGCCAGCAGTATCTGGGGGAATGAAAAACTGTTTTTT.

The rearrangement links TRBV5-1 to TRBJ2-5, with D tentatively TRBD1 (6 bases). The CDR3 length is 13 residues. Germline V CDR1 and CDR2: SGHRS, YFSETQ. Between the trimmed V and J ends, which lost 5 bases and 4 bases, there was a span of 12 bases. CDR3 amino acids: CASSFDRSETQYF. The DNA for the CDR3 is TGCGCCAGCAGTTTCGACAGGTCAGAGACCCAGTACTTC.

J is TRBJ2-3 and V is TRBV2; 8 bases are a match to TRBD1. CDR1 is SNHLY, CDR2 FYNNEI, per germline. The CDR3 length is 15 residues. The V gene end was trimmed by 6 bases and the J gene end by 8 bases; junction bases not matched to a gene: 13. CDR3 residues: CASRSTGQGVATQYF. CDR3 nucleotide sequence: TGTGCCAGCAGGAGTACCGGACAGGGCGTCGCTACGCAGTATTTT.

This chain connects TRBV28 to TRBJ1-3, with D possibly TRBD1 on 6 matching bases. The CDR3 is made up of 14 amino acids. In germline, CDR1 is MDHEN, CDR2 SYDVKM. The germline V and J ends were trimmed by 2 bases and 7 bases, with 12 bases remaining between them. Here the CDR3 DNA reads TGTGCCAGCAGTTTAAGGGGGTCCCGGAACACCATATATTTT. Translation gives CASSLRGSRNTIYF. The whole variable domain, filled in from reference TRBV28 and TRBJ1-3, reads DVKVTQSSRYLVKRTGEKVFLECVQDMDHENMFWYRQDPGLGLRLIYFSYDVKMKEKGDIPEGYSVSREKKERFSLILESASTNQTSMYLCASSLRGSRNTIYFGEGSWLTVV.

The chain carries TRBV11-2 and TRBJ2-7, with D possibly being TRBD1 or TRBD2 (5 bases each). CDR1 and CDR2 from the germline V gene are SGHAT and FQNNGV. Trimming cost V 5 bases and J 3 bases, with 17 bases left between them. CDR3 size: 15 residues. CDR3 amino acids: CASSPRGQGVYEQYF. CDR3 coding DNA: TGTGCCAGCAGCCCCCGAGGGCAGGGAGTCTACGAGCAGTACTTC.